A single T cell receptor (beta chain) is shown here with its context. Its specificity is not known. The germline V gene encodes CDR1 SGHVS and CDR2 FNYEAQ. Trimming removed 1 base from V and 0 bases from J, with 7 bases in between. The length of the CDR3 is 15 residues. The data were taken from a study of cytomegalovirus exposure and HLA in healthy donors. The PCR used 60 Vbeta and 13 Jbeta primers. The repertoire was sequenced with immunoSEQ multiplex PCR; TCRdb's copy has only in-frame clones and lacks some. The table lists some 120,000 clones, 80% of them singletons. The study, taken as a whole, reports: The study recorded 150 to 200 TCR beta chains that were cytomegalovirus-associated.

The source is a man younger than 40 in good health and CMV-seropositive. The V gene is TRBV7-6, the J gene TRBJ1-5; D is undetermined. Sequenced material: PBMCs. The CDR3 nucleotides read TGTGCCAGCAGCTTAGGAGGGAATAGCAATCAGCCCCAGCATTTT. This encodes CASSLGGNSNQPQHF.